This T cell receptor beta chain was found in a study of OX40 agonist ivuxolimab in advanced cancers. Germline-derived CDR1 and CDR2 are SGHNT and YENEEA. V dropped 1 base and J dropped 5; count of bases not matched to a gene: 8. CDR3 length: 16 residues. The assay was immunoSEQ multiplex PCR, and TCRdb's table has in-frame clones only and misses some. The data hold 96,000 or so clones, with about 84% observed a single time. Drawing of blood for sampling happened at baseline, at cycle 4 day 1, and at cycle 7 day 1. This chain uses TRBV11-3 with TRBJ2-5; the match to TRBD2 covers 9 bases. The source material was CD4+ or CD8+ T cells sorted from blood, sampled in a trial of the OX40 agonist ivuxolimab. This sequence originates from an adult with an advanced solid tumor such as melanoma, head and neck, liver or kidney cancer. DNA of the CDR3: TGTGCCAGCAGCTTAGGGGCGGGAGGGCCGAAGGAGACCCAGTACTTC. It encodes CASSLGAGGPKETQYF.